This T cell receptor beta chain derives from a study of shared clonotypes between healthy human individuals. Naive CD8 cells comprised CD45RO-negative, CCR7-positively selected cells, excluding terminally differentiated effector memory CD45RA+ cells. The donor population consisted of healthy HIV-negative adults with no recent acute infections or vaccinations. Once extracted for a subset, genomic DNA was divided evenly among several immunoSEQ plates. Using immunoSEQ multiplex PCR, the repertoire was profiled, and TCRdb retains in-frame clones only, with some absent. Of 550,000 to 750,000 clones listed, about 90% are singletons. The V gene lost 6 bases and the J gene lost 4 bases, with 10 bases spanning the gap. The germline V gene encodes CDR1 MNHNY and CDR2 SVGAGI (reference sequence). This CDR3 contains 13 residues.

The sequence was collected from a man in his thirties or forties in good health. This chain uses TRBV6-6 with TRBJ1-5, with D unresolved. Sequencing used naive CD8+ T cells sorted from blood. CDR3 amino acids: CASRMADNQPQHF. Here the CDR3 DNA reads TGTGCCAGCAGGATGGCAGATAATCAGCCCCAGCATTTT.